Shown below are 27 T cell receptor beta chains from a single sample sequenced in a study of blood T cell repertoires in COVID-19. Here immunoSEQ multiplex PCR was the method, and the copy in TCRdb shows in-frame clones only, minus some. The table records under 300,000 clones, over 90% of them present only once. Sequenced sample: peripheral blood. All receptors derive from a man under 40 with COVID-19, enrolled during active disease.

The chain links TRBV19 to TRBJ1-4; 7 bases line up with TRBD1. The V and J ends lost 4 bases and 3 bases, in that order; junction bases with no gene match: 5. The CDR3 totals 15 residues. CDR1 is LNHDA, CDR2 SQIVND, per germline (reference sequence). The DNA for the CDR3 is TGTGCCAGTAGTACCACAGGGGAGGCTAATGAAAAACTGTTTTTT. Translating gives CASSTTGEANEKLFF.

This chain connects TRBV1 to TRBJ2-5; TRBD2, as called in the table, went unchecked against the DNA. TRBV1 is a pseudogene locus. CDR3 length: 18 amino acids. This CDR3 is CTSSPDGPGGLEKETQYF. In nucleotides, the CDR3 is TGCACCAGCAGCCCAGACGGGCCGGGGGGGCTTGAAAAAGAGACCCAGTACTTC.

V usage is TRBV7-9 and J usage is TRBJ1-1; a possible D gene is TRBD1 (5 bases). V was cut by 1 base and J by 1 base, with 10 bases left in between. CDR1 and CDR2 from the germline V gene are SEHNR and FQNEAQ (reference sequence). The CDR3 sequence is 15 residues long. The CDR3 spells CASSLGGIRNTEAFF. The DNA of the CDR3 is TGTGCCAGCAGCTTAGGGGGCATCAGGAACACTGAAGCTTTCTTT.

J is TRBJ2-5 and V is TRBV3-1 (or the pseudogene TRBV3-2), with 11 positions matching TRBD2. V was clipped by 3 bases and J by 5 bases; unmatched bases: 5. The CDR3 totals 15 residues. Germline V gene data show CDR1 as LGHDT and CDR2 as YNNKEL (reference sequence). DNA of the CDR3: TGTGCCAGCAGCCATAGCGGGGGGGGGATCGAGACCCAGTACTTC. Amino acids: CASSHSGGGIETQYF.

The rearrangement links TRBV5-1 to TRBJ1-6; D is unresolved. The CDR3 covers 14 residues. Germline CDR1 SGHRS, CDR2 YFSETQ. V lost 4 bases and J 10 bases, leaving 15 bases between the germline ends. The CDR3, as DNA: TGCGCCAGCAGCCCCCGGGAGGGTAAATCACCCCTCCACTTT. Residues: CASSPREGKSPLHF.

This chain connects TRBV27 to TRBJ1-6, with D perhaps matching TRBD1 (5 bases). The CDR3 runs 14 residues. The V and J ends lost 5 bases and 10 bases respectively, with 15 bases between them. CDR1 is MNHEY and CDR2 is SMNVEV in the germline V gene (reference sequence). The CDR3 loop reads CASSLGTSGSPLHF. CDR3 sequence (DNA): TGTGCCAGCAGTCTCGGGACTTCAGGCTCACCCCTCCACTTT.

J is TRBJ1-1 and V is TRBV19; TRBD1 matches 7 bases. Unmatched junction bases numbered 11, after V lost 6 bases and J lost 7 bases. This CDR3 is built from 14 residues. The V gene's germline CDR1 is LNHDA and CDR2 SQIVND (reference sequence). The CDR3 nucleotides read TGTGCCAGTAGCCCAGACAGGGCTTCTTTTGAAGCTTTCTTT. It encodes CASSPDRASFEAFF. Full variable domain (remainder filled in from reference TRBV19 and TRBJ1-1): DGGITQSPKYLFRKEGQNVTLSCEQNLNHDAMYWYRQDPGQGLRLIYYSQIVNDFQKGDIAEGYSVSREKKESFPLTVTSAQKNPTAFYLCASSPDRASFEAFFGQGTRLTVV.

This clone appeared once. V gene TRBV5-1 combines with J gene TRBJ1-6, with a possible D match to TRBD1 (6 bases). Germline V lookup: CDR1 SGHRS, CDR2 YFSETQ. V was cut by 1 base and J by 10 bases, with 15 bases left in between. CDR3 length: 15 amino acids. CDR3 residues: CASSLSGGAGSPLHF. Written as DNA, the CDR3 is TGCGCCAGCAGCTTGAGCGGGGGGGCTGGGTCACCCCTCCACTTT. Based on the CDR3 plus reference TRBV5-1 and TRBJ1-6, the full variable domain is KAGVTQTPRYLIKTRGQQVTLSCSPISGHRSVSWYQQTPGQGLQFLFEYFSETQRNKGNFPGRFSGRQFSNSRSEMNVSTLELGDSALYLCASSLSGGAGSPLHFGNGTRLTVT.

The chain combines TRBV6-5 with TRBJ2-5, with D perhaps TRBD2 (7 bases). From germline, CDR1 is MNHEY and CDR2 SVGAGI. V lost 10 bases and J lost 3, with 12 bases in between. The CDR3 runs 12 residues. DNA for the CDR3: TGTGCCAACCAAGGGGGGGAAGAGACCCAGTACTTC. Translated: CANQGGEETQYF.

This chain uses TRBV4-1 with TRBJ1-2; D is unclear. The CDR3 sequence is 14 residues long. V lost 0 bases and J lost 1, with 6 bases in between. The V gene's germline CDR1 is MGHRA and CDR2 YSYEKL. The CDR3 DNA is TGCGCCAGCAGCCAAGATGAGCTTAACTATGGCTACACCTTC. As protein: CASSQDELNYGYTF.

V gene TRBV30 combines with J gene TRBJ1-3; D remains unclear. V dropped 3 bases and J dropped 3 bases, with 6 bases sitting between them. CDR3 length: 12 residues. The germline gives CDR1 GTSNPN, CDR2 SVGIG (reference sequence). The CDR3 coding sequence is TGTGCCTGGAGACAGAATGGAAACACCATATATTTT. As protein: CAWRQNGNTIYF.

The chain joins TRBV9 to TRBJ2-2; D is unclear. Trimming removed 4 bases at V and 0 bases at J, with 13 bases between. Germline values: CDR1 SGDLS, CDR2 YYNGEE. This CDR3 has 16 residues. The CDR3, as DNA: TGTGCCAGCAGCCCCCGCGAGAGCGCGAACACCGGGGAGCTGTTTTTT. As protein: CASSPRESANTGELFF.

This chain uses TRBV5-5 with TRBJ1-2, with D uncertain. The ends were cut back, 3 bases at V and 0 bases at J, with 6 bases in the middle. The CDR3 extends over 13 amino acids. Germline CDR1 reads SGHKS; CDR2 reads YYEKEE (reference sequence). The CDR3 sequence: CASSSVANYGYTF. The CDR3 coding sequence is TGTGCCAGCAGCTCGGTAGCTAACTATGGCTACACCTTC.

The CDR3 here is CASSLWGQGAQGANVLTF. The CDR3, as DNA: TGTGCCAGCAGTTTATGGGGACAGGGGGCACAGGGGGCCAACGTCCTGACTTTC. The chain carries TRBV27 and TRBJ2-6; 12 bases are shared with TRBD1. This CDR3 is built from 18 residues. The ends lost 1 base at V and 4 bases at J; junction bases unmatched: 5. The V gene's germline CDR1 is MNHEY and CDR2 SMNVEV (reference sequence).

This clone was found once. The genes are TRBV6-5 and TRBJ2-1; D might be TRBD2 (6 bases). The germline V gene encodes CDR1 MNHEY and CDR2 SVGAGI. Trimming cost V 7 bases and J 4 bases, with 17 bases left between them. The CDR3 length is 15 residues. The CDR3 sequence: CASKSAGTPYNEQFF. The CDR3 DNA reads TGTGCCAGCAAATCCGCGGGAACCCCGTACAATGAGCAGTTCTTC.

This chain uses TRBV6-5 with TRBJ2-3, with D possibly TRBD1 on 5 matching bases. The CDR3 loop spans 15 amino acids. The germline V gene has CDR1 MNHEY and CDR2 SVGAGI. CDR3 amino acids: CGSKDTTQSTDTQYF. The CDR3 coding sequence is TGTGGATCTAAGGACACCACACAGAGCACAGATACGCAGTATTTT.

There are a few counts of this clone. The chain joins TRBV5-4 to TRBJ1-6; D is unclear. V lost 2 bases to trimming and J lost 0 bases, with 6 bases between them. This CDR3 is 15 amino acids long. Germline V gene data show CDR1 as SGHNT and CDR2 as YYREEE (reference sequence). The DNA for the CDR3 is TGTGCCAGCAGCTTTGGGAGCTCCTATAATTCACCCCTCCACTTT. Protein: CASSFGSSYNSPLHF.

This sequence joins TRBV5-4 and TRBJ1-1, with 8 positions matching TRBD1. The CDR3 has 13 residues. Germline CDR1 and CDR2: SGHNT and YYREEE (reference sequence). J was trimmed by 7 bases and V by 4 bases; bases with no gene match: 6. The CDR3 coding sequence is TGTGCCAGCAGCCCCTGGACAGGGAATGAAGCTTTCTTT. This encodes CASSPWTGNEAFF.

CDR3 bases: TGTGCCAGCAGTACCCGACAGAAGGCTAACTATGGCTACACCTTC. Residues: CASSTRQKANYGYTF. The chain carries TRBV27 and TRBJ1-2; a possible D gene is TRBD1 (5 bases). Germline CDR1 MNHEY, CDR2 SMNVEV (reference sequence). The CDR3 runs to 15 residues. The V gene lost 5 bases and the J gene lost 0 bases, with 13 bases spanning the gap.

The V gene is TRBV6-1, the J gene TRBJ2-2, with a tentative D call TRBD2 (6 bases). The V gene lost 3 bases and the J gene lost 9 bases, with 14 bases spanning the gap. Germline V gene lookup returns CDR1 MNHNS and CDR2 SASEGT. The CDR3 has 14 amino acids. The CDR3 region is CASSEAWRERELFF. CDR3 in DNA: TGTGCCAGCAGTGAGGCTTGGAGGGAGAGGGAGCTGTTTTTT.

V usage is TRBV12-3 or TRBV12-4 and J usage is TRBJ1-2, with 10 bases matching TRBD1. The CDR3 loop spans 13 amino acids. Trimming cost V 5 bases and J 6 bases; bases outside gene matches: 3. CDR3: CASSPGQGNGYTF. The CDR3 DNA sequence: TGTGCCAGCAGTCCGGGACAGGGGAATGGCTACACCTTC.

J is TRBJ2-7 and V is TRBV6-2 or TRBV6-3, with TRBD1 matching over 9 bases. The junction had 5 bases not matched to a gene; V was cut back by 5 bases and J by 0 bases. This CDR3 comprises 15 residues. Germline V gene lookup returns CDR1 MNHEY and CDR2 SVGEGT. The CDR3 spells CASSRDRDPSYEQYF. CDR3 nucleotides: TGTGCCAGCAGTCGGGACAGGGACCCCTCCTACGAGCAGTACTTC.

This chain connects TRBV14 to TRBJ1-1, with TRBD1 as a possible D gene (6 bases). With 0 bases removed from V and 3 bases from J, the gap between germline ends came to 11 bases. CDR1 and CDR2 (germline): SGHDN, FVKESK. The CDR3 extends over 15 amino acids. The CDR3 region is CASSQERRGYTEAFF. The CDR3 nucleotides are TGTGCCAGCAGCCAAGAACGCAGGGGCTACACTGAAGCTTTCTTT.

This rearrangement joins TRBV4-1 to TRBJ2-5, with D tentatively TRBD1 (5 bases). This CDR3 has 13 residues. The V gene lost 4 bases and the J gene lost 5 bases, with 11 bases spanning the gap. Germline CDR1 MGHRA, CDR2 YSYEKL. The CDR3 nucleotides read TGCGCCAGCAGCCCCAGGGTTTTGGAGACCCAGTACTTC. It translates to CASSPRVLETQYF.

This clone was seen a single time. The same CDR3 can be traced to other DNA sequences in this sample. The CDR3, as DNA: TGTGCCAGCAGGCCACAGGGTTCATATAATTCACCCCTCCACTTT. This encodes CASRPQGSYNSPLHF. The rearrangement joins TRBV6-5 to TRBJ1-6; D possibly corresponds to TRBD1 (6 bases). Looked up from germline, CDR1 is MNHEY and CDR2 is SVGAGI. CDR3 length equals 15 residues. Trimming shortened V by 6 bases and J by 4 bases, and 13 bases separated the two germline ends.

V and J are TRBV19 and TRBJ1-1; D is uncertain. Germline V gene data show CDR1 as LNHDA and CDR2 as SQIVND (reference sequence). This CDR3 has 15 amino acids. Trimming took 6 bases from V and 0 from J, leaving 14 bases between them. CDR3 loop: CASSLARQMNTEAFF. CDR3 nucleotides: TGTGCCAGTAGCCTGGCGCGGCAGATGAACACTGAAGCTTTCTTT.

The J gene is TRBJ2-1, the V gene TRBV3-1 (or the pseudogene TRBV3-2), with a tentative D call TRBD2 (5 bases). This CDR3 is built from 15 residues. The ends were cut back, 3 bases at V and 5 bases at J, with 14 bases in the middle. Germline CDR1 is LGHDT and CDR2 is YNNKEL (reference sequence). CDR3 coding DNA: TGTGCCAGCAGCCACTCGTCCCGGGGAGACAATGAGCAGTTCTTC. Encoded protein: CASSHSSRGDNEQFF.